Listed below are T cell receptor beta chains from one sample, sequenced in a study of Graves' ophthalmopathy and Graves' hyperthyroidism. MiXCR, run by TCRdb on the multiplex PCR reads, gives a single entry per CDR3 protein. This table holds around 670,000 distinct CDR3 sequences, around 40% found once. Sequencing input: peripheral blood. These receptors were taken from an adult man with Graves' ophthalmopathy. Both conserved end residues are part of each CDR3.

cdr3_aa | j_call | v_call | cdr3_length
CATSVRGIGWETQYF | TRBJ2-5 | TRBV24-1 | 15
CASSHGQFHEQYF | TRBJ2-7 | TRBV19 | 13
CASSRGAGFPYEQYF | TRBJ2-7 | TRBV25-1 | 15
CASSSVDRVSLLYGYTF | TRBJ1-2 | TRBV7-9 | 17
CAWSERGWTGELFF | TRBJ2-2 | TRBV25-1 | 14
CASSLSKDEQYF | TRBJ2-7 | TRBV7-8 | 12
CASSSAAGAGRELFF | TRBJ2-2 | TRBV7-3 | 15
CASTLSPTMNTEAFF | TRBJ1-1 | TRBV10-3 | 15
CASSRFGTGNGYTF | TRBJ1-2 | TRBV7-9 | 14
CASSPRTARNTEAFF | TRBJ1-1 | TRBV10-2 | 15
CASSLSRIGVPSETQYF | TRBJ2-5 | TRBV25-1 | 17
CASSHPGEKTQYF | TRBJ2-5 | TRBV7-2 | 13
CSVVWTSGSFNTEAFF | TRBJ1-1 | TRBV29-1 | 16
CASSQDLGTVNQPQHF | TRBJ1-5 | TRBV7-2 | 16
CATARGETQYF | TRBJ2-5 | TRBV19 | 11
CASSQGLHGYTF | TRBJ1-2 | TRBV4-2 | 12
CASSLFGREGTDTQTQYF | TRBJ2-5 | TRBV2 | 18
CASSWREANYGYTF | TRBJ1-2 | TRBV5-8 | 14
CASSYGRGYNWYEQYF | TRBJ2-7 | TRBV2 | 16
CASSGRTGSWDQPQHF | TRBJ1-5 | TRBV19 | 16
CAISGGDSGANVLTF | TRBJ2-6 | TRBV10-3 | 15
CASSQASGESYEQYF | TRBJ2-7 | TRBV7-2 | 15
CASLPGPSTAGEQYF | TRBJ2-7 | TRBV19 | 15
CSVATGVTNEKLFF | TRBJ1-4 | TRBV29-1 | 14
CASSQDLTNTEAFF | TRBJ1-1 | TRBV25-1 | 14
CSARSPLNQETQYF | TRBJ2-5 | TRBV20-1 | 14
CSALRQGAPGELFF | TRBJ2-2 | TRBV20-1 | 14
CASSLFWGASGELFF | TRBJ2-2 | TRBV7-9 | 15
CATSRGTVDSPLHF | TRBJ1-6 | TRBV15 | 14
CAWSVPVNMNTEAFF | TRBJ1-1 | TRBV30 | 15
CSVEDRGTAYGYTF | TRBJ1-2 | TRBV29-1 | 14
CASSQEGTKETQYF | TRBJ2-5 | TRBV4-1 | 14
CASSLSGVASPLHF | TRBJ1-6 | TRBV7-3 | 14
CASSPGPHYEQYF | TRBJ2-7 | TRBV9 | 13
CASSSDRSMYGYTF | TRBJ1-2 | TRBV7-9 | 14
CASSFDRGGEKLFF | TRBJ1-4 | TRBV7-8 | 14
CSVDGGTGSSYNSPLHF | TRBJ1-6 | TRBV29-1 | 17
CASSEYVDIKGHQPQHF | TRBJ1-5 | TRBV25-1 | 17
CASSASGGVGNTIYF | TRBJ1-3 | TRBV25-1 | 15
CASRLTGLQETQYF | TRBJ2-5 | TRBV19 | 14
CASRPFPGQGYSPLHF | TRBJ1-6 | TRBV2 | 16
CASSRSLAGEWETQYF | TRBJ2-5 | TRBV9 | 16
CATSQKNQGYSPLHF | TRBJ1-6 | TRBV15 | 15
CSAHFKQGAYEQYF | TRBJ2-7 | TRBV20-1 | 14
CASNPVGYGYTF | TRBJ1-2 | TRBV25-1 | 12
CASSVGGSGTGELFF | TRBJ2-2 | TRBV9 | 15
CASSVETGGEGEKLFF | TRBJ1-4 | TRBV6-1 | 16
CASSLRAEPGYTF | TRBJ1-2 | TRBV2 | 13
CASSLRGAGVGDTQYF | TRBJ2-3 | TRBV7-9 | 16
CASSIIGTTNTEAFF | TRBJ1-1 | TRBV19 | 15
CASSHGTGGYQETQYF | TRBJ2-5 | TRBV4-2 | 16
CSASSGSLAYYQETQYF | TRBJ2-5 | TRBV20-1 | 17
CASSLPRTDRGVYGYTF | TRBJ1-2 | TRBV7-9 | 17
CASTPRPNTEAFF | TRBJ1-1 | TRBV12-3/TRBV12-4 | 13
CASSQDLTGSGTGELFF | TRBJ2-2 | TRBV25-1 | 17
CASGERGYEQYF | TRBJ2-7 | TRBV6-2/TRBV6-3 | 12
CSVSRIRETQYF | TRBJ2-5 | TRBV20-1 | 12
CASSVTLSSGANVLTF | TRBJ2-6 | TRBV2 | 16